This T cell receptor (beta chain) was observed in a study of neurological immune-mediated disorders. Noted time point: technical triplicate 2. Unsorted libraries used 2 million PBMCs kept at -80 degrees C. For this clonotype: Antigen: not known.

Study results and caveats: Levels of TCR clonal expansion peaked in HTLV-1-associated myelopathy and reached their lowest in multiple sclerosis, under those of healthy controls.

TCRdb reprocessed the 5' RACE reads with MiXCR, giving one entry per CDR3 protein. The top ten clones hold under 5.5% of a sample with tens of thousands of distinct CDR3 sequences, around 24% of them seen once. The V segment lost 6 bases and the J segment 8 bases; nucleotides outside the gene matches: 18. The germline V gene encodes CDR1 DFQATT and CDR2 SNEGSKA (reference sequence). The CDR3 is 16 amino acids. This sequence joins TRBV20-1 and TRBJ2-3, with 9 bases matching TRBD2. This receptor was identified in a man in his sixties with HTLV-1-associated myelopathy (HAM/TSP). Sequencing was carried out using PBMCs. This CDR3 reads CSAAQGGRAGSGTQYF. CDR3 nucleotide sequence: TGCAGTGCGGCCCAGGGCGGGAGGGCCGGTTCCGGTACGCAGTATTTT.